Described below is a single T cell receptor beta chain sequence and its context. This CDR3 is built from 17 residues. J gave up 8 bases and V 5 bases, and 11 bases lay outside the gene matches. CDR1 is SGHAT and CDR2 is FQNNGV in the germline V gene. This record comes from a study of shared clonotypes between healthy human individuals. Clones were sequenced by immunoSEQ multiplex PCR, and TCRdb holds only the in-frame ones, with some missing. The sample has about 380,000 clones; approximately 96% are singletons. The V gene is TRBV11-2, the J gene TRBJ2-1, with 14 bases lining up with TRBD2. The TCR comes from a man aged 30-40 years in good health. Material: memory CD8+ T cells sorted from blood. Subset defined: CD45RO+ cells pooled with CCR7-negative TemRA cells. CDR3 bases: TGTGCCAGCAGCCCCCCGACTAGCGGGAGGGCCGGGGATGAGCAGTTCTTC. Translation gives CASSPPTSGRAGDEQFF.